One T cell receptor (beta chain) is described in this entry. This CDR3 is also generated by other DNA sequences in the sample. These data belong to a study of OX40 agonist ivuxolimab in advanced cancers. Trimming cost V 0 bases and J 9 bases, with 13 bases left between them. The germline V gene encodes CDR1 SGHTS and CDR2 YDEGEE. The CDR3 covers 15 residues. Method: immunoSEQ multiplex PCR; TCRdb's copy keeps in-frame clones and lacks some. The table lists over 35,000 clones, more than 75% of them singletons. The specimen comprised CD4+ or CD8+ T cells sorted from blood, sampled in a trial of the OX40 agonist ivuxolimab. This TCR derives from an adult with an advanced solid tumor such as melanoma, head and neck, liver or kidney cancer. The chain couples TRBV5-8 to TRBJ1-6; D not resolved. Written as DNA, the CDR3 is TGTGCCAGCAGCTTGGCTTTAAATGCCCGTTCACCCCTCCACTTT. Encoded protein: CASSLALNARSPLHF.